This TCR beta chain was captured by sequencing in a study of blood T cell repertoires in COVID-19. Study at large: Samples of COVID-19 (acute and convalescent) were obtained from the United States, Italy and Spain.

Trimming cost V 5 bases and J 3 bases; bases outside gene matches: 10. CDR3 length: 17 amino acids. Per germline, CDR1 SEHNR and CDR2 FQNEAQ (reference sequence). Measured with immunoSEQ multiplex PCR; TCRdb has only the in-frame clones, and not every one. The top ten clones hold under 30% of a sample with tens of thousands of clones, around 81% of them seen once. Sequencing input: peripheral blood. The rearrangement uses TRBV7-9 and TRBJ1-5, with 10 bases identical to TRBD1. The clonotype was recovered from a human donor in a cohort sampled during active COVID-19. CDR3 bases: TGTGCCAGCAGCGCGCCCGGGACAGGGGCCATCAATCAGCCCCAGCATTTT. Translation: CASSAPGTGAINQPQHF.